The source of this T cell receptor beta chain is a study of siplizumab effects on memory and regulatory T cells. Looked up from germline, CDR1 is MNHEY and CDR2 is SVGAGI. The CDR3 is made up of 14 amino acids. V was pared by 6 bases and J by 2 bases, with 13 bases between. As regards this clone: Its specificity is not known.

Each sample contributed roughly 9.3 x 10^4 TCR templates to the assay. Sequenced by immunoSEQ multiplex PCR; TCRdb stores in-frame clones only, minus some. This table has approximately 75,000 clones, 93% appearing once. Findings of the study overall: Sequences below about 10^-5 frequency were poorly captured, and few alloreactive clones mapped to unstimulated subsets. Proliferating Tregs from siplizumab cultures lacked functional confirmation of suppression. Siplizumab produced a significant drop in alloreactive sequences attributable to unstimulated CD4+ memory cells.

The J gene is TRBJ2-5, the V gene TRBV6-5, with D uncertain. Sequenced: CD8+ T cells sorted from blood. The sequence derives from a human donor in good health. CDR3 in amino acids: CASRDPDLQETQYF. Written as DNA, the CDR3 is TGTGCCAGCAGGGACCCCGACCTTCAAGAGACCCAGTACTTC.